The source of this TCR beta chain is a study of read filtering for tumor transcriptome and immune sequencing. At the level of the study: DNase treatment preceded whole-transcriptome library preparation. Findings of the study overall: Without single-read clonotypes, shared clonotype proportions correlated more between IR-seq and RNA-seq.

The V gene lost 6 bases and the J gene lost 3 bases, with 14 bases spanning the gap. Per germline, CDR1 SQVTM and CDR2 ANQGSEA. This CDR3 spans 13 amino acids. Molecular barcoded adaptors covering alpha/delta and beta/gamma chains were used on about 0.4 ug RNA. TCRdb used MiXCR to reprocess the reads, holding one entry per CDR3 protein. The data contain roughly 38,000 distinct CDR3 sequences, roughly an eighth of them singletons. This clonotype was counted many times. Antigen specificity is unknown. V and J are TRBV29-1 and TRBJ1-1; no reliable D call. Material: a population of CD138-negative cells sorted from bone marrow. This receptor was identified in a donor over 35 with multiple myeloma. The CDR3 nucleotides are TGCAGCGTGTCGACTAGGATGTACACTGAAGCTTTCTTT. Its protein is CSVSTRMYTEAFF.